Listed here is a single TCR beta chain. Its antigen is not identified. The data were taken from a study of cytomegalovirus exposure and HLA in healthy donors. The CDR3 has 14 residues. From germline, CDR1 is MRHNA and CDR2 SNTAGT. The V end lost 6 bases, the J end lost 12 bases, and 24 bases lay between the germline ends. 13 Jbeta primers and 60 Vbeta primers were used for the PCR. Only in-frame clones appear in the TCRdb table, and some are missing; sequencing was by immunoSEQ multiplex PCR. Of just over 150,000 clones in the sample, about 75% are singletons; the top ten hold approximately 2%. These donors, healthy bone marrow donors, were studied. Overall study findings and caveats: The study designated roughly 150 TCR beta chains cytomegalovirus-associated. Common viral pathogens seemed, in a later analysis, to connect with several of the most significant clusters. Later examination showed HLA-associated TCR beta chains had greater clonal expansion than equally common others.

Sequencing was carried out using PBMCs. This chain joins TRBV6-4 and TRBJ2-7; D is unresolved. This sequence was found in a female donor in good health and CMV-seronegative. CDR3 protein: CASRESETGLEWYF. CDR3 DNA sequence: TGTGCCAGCAGGGAAAGCGAGACGGGTCTTGAGTGGTACTTC.